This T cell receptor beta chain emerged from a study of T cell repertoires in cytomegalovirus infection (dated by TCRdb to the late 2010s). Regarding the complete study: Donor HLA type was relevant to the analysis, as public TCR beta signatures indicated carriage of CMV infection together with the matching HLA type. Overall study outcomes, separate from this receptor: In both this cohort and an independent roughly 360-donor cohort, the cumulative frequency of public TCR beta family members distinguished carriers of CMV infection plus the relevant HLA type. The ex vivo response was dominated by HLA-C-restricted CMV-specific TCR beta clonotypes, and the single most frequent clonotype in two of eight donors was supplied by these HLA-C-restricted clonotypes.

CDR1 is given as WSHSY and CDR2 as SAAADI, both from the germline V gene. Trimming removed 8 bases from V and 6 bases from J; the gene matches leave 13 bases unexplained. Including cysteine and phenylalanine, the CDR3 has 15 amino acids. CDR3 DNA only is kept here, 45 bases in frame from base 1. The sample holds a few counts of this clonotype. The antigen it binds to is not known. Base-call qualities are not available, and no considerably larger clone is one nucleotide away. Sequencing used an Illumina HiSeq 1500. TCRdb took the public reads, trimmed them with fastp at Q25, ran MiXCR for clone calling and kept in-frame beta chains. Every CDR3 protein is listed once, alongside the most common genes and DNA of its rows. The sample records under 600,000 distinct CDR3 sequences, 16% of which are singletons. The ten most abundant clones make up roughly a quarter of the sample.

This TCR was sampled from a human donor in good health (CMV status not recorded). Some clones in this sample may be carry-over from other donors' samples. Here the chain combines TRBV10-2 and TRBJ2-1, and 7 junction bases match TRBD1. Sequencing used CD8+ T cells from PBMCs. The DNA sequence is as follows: TGCGCCAGCCGAGACCGACAGGGTAGATCCAATGAGCAGTTCTTC. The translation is CASRDRQGRSNEQFF.